Below, 14 T cell receptor beta chains from the same sample are listed, as sequenced in a study of blood T cell repertoires in COVID-19. Generated by immunoSEQ multiplex PCR, the TCRdb table keeps only in-frame clones and is missing some. The data hold about 130,000 clones, with around 82% observed a single time. Sequenced sample: peripheral blood. Receptors originate from a man aged 25-45 years with COVID-19, enrolled during active disease.

The chain carries TRBV2 and TRBJ1-6; TRBD1 might be the D (6 bases). The germline V and J ends were trimmed by 6 bases and 10 bases, with 19 bases remaining between them. There are 15 residues in the CDR3. The germline gives CDR1 SNHLY, CDR2 FYNNEI. CDR3 in DNA: TGTGCCAGCAGGGTAGGGGGTCGGATAGACTCACCCCTCCACTTT. Protein: CASRVGGRIDSPLHF.

The chain joins TRBV19 to TRBJ1-5; 7 bases agree with TRBD1. Germline V CDR1 and CDR2: LNHDA, SQIVND (reference sequence). V lost 7 bases to trimming and J lost 5 bases; unmatched junction nucleotides: 8. The CDR3 extends over 14 amino acids. CDR3 nucleotides: TGTGCCAGTACACAGGGGAAACGGGATCAGCCCCAGCATTTT. This gives the protein CASTQGKRDQPQHF.

The chain links TRBV2 to TRBJ2-1; TRBD2 matches at 14 bases. Germline V lookup: CDR1 SNHLY, CDR2 FYNNEI. The CDR3 consists of 16 residues. J lost 7 bases, V lost 5 bases, and 7 bases had no gene match. The CDR3 region is CASSPLGLAGGNEQFF. Here the CDR3 DNA reads TGTGCCAGCAGTCCCCTAGGACTAGCGGGAGGAAATGAGCAGTTCTTC.

This clone was observed a single time. This chain links TRBV12-3 or TRBV12-4 with TRBJ1-3; perhaps TRBD1 as D (6 bases). Trimming stripped 11 bases from V and 1 base from J, with 12 bases between. There are 13 residues in the CDR3. The CDR3 DNA reads as TGTGCCCAGCGGGACACTTCTGGAAACACCATATATTTT. Its translation: CAQRDTSGNTIYF.

This sequence joins TRBV19 and TRBJ1-2, with 9 bases lining up with TRBD1. J was trimmed by 0 bases and V by 7 bases; bases with no gene match: 0. There are 13 residues in the CDR3. Germline CDR1 LNHDA, CDR2 SQIVND (reference sequence). The CDR3 is CASNRGPNYGYTF. The CDR3 DNA reads TGTGCCAGTAACAGGGGGCCTAACTATGGCTACACCTTC. Using reference TRBV19 and TRBJ1-2 for the parts outside the CDR3, the full variable domain is DGGITQSPKYLFRKEGQNVTLSCEQNLNHDAMYWYRQDPGQGLRLIYYSQIVNDFQKGDIAEGYSVSREKKESFPLTVTSAQKNPTAFYLCASNRGPNYGYTFGSGTRLTVV.

This clone has ten or more counts. This chain uses TRBV7-2 with TRBJ2-7; the D is unclear. Trimming stripped 3 bases from V and 0 bases from J, with 9 bases between. There are 14 residues in the CDR3. Germline assignment: CDR1 SGHTA and CDR2 FQGNSA. Here the CDR3 DNA reads TGTGCCAGCAGCTTTAAATGGAGCTCCTACGAGCAGTACTTC. Amino acid sequence: CASSFKWSSYEQYF.

The genes are TRBV4-1 and TRBJ1-6; 10 bases are shared with TRBD1. The germline gives CDR1 MGHRA, CDR2 YSYEKL. V trimming: 3 bases; J trimming: 5 bases; junction bases outside the gene matches: 10. The CDR3 has 18 amino acids. This CDR3 is CASSQTGGFFGDNSPLHF. CDR3 nucleotides: TGCGCCAGCAGCCAGACAGGGGGCTTCTTCGGGGATAATTCACCCCTCCACTTT.

The chain carries TRBV21-1 and TRBJ2-1; TRBD2 is the table's D call, not checked against the DNA. TRBV21-1 is termed a pseudogene. The CDR3 runs 18 residues. CDR3 coding DNA: TGTGCCAGCAGCAAAGCGCGTCTAGCGGGGTATGTCTACAATGAGCAGTTCTTC. Translated, it gives CASSKARLAGYVYNEQFF.

This chain joins TRBV28 and TRBJ1-2; 7 bases are shared with TRBD1. The V segment lost 7 bases and the J segment 3 bases; nucleotides outside the gene matches: 8. The CDR3 consists of 14 residues. CDR1 is MDHEN, CDR2 SYDVKM, per germline. The CDR3 here is CASKGVGQDYGYTF. In DNA, the CDR3 is TGTGCCAGCAAGGGGGTTGGACAGGACTATGGCTACACCTTC.

V is TRBV28 and J is TRBJ1-1; a weak D match, TRBD1 (5 bases). Trimming shortened V by 5 bases and J by 6 bases, and 19 bases separated the two germline ends. This CDR3 is built from 15 residues. Per the germline V gene, CDR1 is MDHEN and CDR2 is SYDVKM. The CDR3 region has the DNA TGTGCCAGCAGTCCGACTAGGCCGCAGGGCGCTGAAGCTTTCTTT. It yields the protein CASSPTRPQGAEAFF.

CDR3 nucleotide sequence: TGTGCCAGCAGCTTAGGTGGCCTCACCTACGAGCAGTACTTC. Its protein product is CASSLGGLTYEQYF. The rearrangement uses TRBV13 and TRBJ2-7; D call uncertain. Trimming took 0 bases from V and 2 from J, leaving 8 bases between them. The CDR3 has 14 amino acids. From germline, CDR1 is PRHDT and CDR2 FYEKMQ (reference sequence).

In its sample, this clone was seen once. This chain uses TRBV10-3 with TRBJ2-3; TRBD2 matches at 11 bases. The CDR3 contains 15 residues. Germline V gene lookup returns CDR1 ENHRY and CDR2 SYGVKD. Trimming took 6 bases from V and 1 from J; bases not matched to a gene: 3. CDR3 loop: CAISKTSGGTDTQYF. The CDR3 nucleotides read TGTGCCATCAGCAAGACTAGCGGGGGCACAGATACGCAGTATTTT.

The rearrangement uses TRBV6-5 and TRBJ2-7; D possibly corresponds to TRBD1 (5 bases). V gave up 2 bases and J gave up 3 bases, with 14 bases separating them. This CDR3 has 15 residues. Germline values: CDR1 MNHEY, CDR2 SVGAGI. The CDR3 sequence: CASSYGAGSSYEQYF. The CDR3 DNA is TGTGCCAGCAGTTACGGGGCAGGGTCGAGCTACGAGCAGTACTTC.

This chain joins TRBV28 and TRBJ1-6; weak D call: TRBD1 (6 bases). The CDR3 covers 15 residues. The V end was cut by 7 bases, the J end by 3 bases, with 13 bases between. From germline, CDR1 is MDHEN and CDR2 SYDVKM. This CDR3 is CASIPGQFYNSPLHF. DNA for the CDR3: TGTGCCAGCATTCCCGGACAGTTCTATAATTCACCCCTCCACTTT.